The 3 T cell receptor beta chains below all came from one sample that was sequenced in a study of blood T cell repertoires in COVID-19. Sequencing was performed with immunoSEQ multiplex PCR; in TCRdb, only in-frame clones are kept and a portion is missing. This sample has roughly 120,000 clones, with more than 80% found just once. The specimen sequenced was peripheral blood. These receptors were taken from a woman aged 80 or over with COVID-19, enrolled during active disease.

The chain recombines TRBV7-9 with TRBJ2-6; D is perhaps TRBD2 (5 bases). Trimming cost V 5 bases and J 0 bases, with 20 bases left between them. The CDR3 is 19 amino acids. The germline V gene has CDR1 SEHNR and CDR2 FQNEAQ (reference sequence). CDR3 coding DNA: TGTGCCAGCAGCCCCGGCACACTAGGGTTAAGCTCTGGGGCCAACGTCCTGACTTTC. Translating gives CASSPGTLGLSSGANVLTF.

This clone was counted between two and nine times. J is TRBJ1-3 and V is TRBV3-1 (or the pseudogene TRBV3-2), with D unresolved. The germline V and J ends were trimmed by 1 base and 3 bases, with 4 bases remaining between them. The CDR3 length is 13 residues. From germline, CDR1 is LGHDT and CDR2 YNNKEL (reference sequence). CDR3 loop: CASSQGGGNTIYF. The DNA for the CDR3 is TGTGCCAGCAGCCAAGGAGGTGGAAACACCATATATTTT.

The chain is built from TRBV4-3 and TRBJ1-1; D is unclear. The germline V gene encodes CDR1 LGHNA and CDR2 YSLEER. The germline V and J ends were trimmed by 0 bases and 2 bases, with 10 bases remaining between them. CDR3 length: 15 residues. CDR3 sequence reads: CASSQDWATNTEAFF. CDR3 DNA sequence: TGCGCCAGCAGCCAAGATTGGGCGACAAACACTGAAGCTTTCTTT.